The 14 T cell receptor beta chains given below trace back to one sample, sequenced in a study of cytomegalovirus exposure and HLA in healthy donors. This PCR relied on a set of 60 Vbeta primers and 13 Jbeta primers. Repertoires were generated with immunoSEQ multiplex PCR, while TCRdb's copy carries only in-frame clones and drops some. The repertoire consists of approximately 200,000 clones, with roughly four fifths occurring once and the leading ten covering 0.098%. Material for sequencing was PBMCs. The origin of the receptors is a boy younger than 10 in good health and CMV-seronegative.

On this clone: A junction boundary mismatches the germline segment, possibly from a read error. The chain uses TRBV7-7 and TRBJ2-2; a possible D gene is TRBD2 (6 bases). Germline V gene data show CDR1 as SSHAT and CDR2 as FNYEAQ (reference sequence). CDR3 length: 16 amino acids. Here the CDR3 reads CASSPFPGANTGELFF. The CDR3 bases are TGTGCTAGCAGCCCTTTCCCGGGGGCGAACACCGGGGAGCTGTTTTTT.

This chain connects TRBV2 to TRBJ2-7, with unresolved D. V was pared by 7 bases and J by 1 base, with 8 bases between. In germline, CDR1 is SNHLY, CDR2 FYNNEI. There are 12 residues in the CDR3. The CDR3 spells CASTADSYEQYF. For the CDR3, the DNA is TGTGCCAGCACGGCGGATTCCTACGAGCAGTACTTC.

This clone was found once. The chain employs TRBV7-2 and TRBJ1-4; possible D gene TRBD1, 5 bases. This CDR3 is 15 amino acids long. The germline V and J ends were trimmed by 5 bases and 4 bases, with 14 bases remaining between them. CDR1 is SGHTA and CDR2 is FQGNSA in the germline V gene. CDR3 sequence (DNA): TGTGCCAGCAGCCCCGGACAAGCCTATAATGAAAAACTGTTTTTT. As protein: CASSPGQAYNEKLFF.

The V gene is TRBV19, the J gene TRBJ2-7; 7 nucleotides match TRBD1. The CDR3 extends over 13 amino acids. CDR1 is LNHDA and CDR2 is SQIVND in the germline V gene (reference sequence). The trim removed 1 base at V and 5 bases at J, leaving 2 bases unmatched. CDR3 in DNA: TGTGCCAGTAGTATAGGACAGGGCGACGAGCAGTACTTC. This translates into CASSIGQGDEQYF.

Regarding this clone: One end of the junction does not line up with germline, which may come from a read error. V and J are TRBV25-1 and TRBJ2-7; D is perhaps TRBD1 (5 bases). This CDR3 contains 12 residues. Germline-derived CDR1 and CDR2 are MGHDK and SYGVNS. This CDR3 is CASSPGNQGMQF. CDR3 nucleotides: TGTGCCAGCAGTCCCGGCAATCAGGGAATGCAGTTC.

J is TRBJ1-5 and V is TRBV7-2; tentatively, D is TRBD1 (5 bases). CDR3 length: 15 amino acids. The germline V and J ends were trimmed by 5 bases and 7 bases, with 18 bases remaining between them. Per germline, CDR1 SGHTA and CDR2 FQGNSA. CDR3 nucleotide sequence: TGTGCCAGCAGCCATGATGCAGGGAGGGGACAGCCCCAGCATTTT. Translated, it gives CASSHDAGRGQPQHF.

This clone has more than one count but fewer than ten. The J gene is TRBJ1-2, the V gene TRBV4-3; 11 bases line up with TRBD1. The CDR3 has 14 residues. V was clipped by 1 base and J by 7 bases; unmatched bases: 2. Germline CDR1 and CDR2: LGHNA and YSLEER. The chain's CDR3 is CASSQGTGGPGYTF. The CDR3 coding sequence is TGCGCCAGCAGCCAAGGGACAGGGGGCCCTGGCTACACCTTC.

V usage is TRBV6-1 and J usage is TRBJ2-2, with D possibly matching TRBD1 (6 bases). The CDR3 length is 14 residues. Trimming cost V 10 bases and J 5 bases, with 17 bases left between them. Germline CDR1 MNHNS, CDR2 SASEGT. The chain's CDR3 is CAISQGMGTGELFF. DNA of the CDR3: TGTGCCATTTCACAGGGAATGGGAACCGGGGAGCTGTTTTTT.

V and J are TRBV4-1 and TRBJ1-5, with 11 positions matching TRBD1. Germline V gene lookup returns CDR1 MGHRA and CDR2 YSYEKL. CDR3 length: 21 residues. J gave up 4 bases and V 0 bases, and 17 bases lay outside the gene matches. The CDR3 loop reads CASSQDRLGTGGRTVNQPQHF. In DNA, the CDR3 is TGCGCCAGCAGCCAAGATCGGTTGGGGACAGGGGGACGGACAGTAAATCAGCCCCAGCATTTT.

Concerning this clone: At one boundary the junction diverges from the germline segment, which might be a read error. The V call is TRBV4-2, the J call TRBJ1-2; perhaps TRBD1 as D (6 bases). In germline, CDR1 is LGHNA, CDR2 YNFKEQ. The CDR3 contains 15 residues. The CDR3 nucleotides are TGTGCCAGCAGCCAAGATCTAGGGCAGAGGGGGGGCTGCACCTTC. Translating gives CASSQDLGQRGGCTF.

This clone was picked up one time. The chain's CDR3 is CASSFSAGGSRETQYF. The CDR3 DNA reads TGTGCCAGCAGCTTCTCAGCGGGGGGCAGCAGGGAGACCCAGTACTTC. J is TRBJ2-5 and V is TRBV7-9; TRBD2 matches at 9 bases. This CDR3 spans 16 amino acids. Germline loops: CDR1 SEHNR, CDR2 FQNEAQ (reference sequence). Losses at the gene ends were 3 bases for V and 5 bases for J; bases not matched to a gene: 10.

J is TRBJ2-5 and V is TRBV7-9, with TRBD1 matching over 12 bases. Germline CDR1 is SEHNR and CDR2 is FQNEAQ (reference sequence). The J segment lost 5 bases and the V segment lost 7 bases, leaving 8 bases of the junction unmatched. The CDR3 sequence is 15 residues long. The CDR3 DNA reads TGTGCCAGCAAGACCGGGACAGGGGGCACGGAGACCCAGTACTTC. Encoded protein: CASKTGTGGTETQYF.

V gene TRBV6-1 combines with J gene TRBJ2-3, with 10 bases matching TRBD2. The CDR3 contains 14 residues. The J segment lost 6 bases and the V segment lost 6 bases, leaving 6 bases of the junction unmatched. The germline V gene encodes CDR1 MNHNS and CDR2 SASEGT. CDR3 DNA: TGTGCCAGCAGAGGAGCGGGGGGGCGCGATACGCAGTATTTT. It translates to CASRGAGGRDTQYF.

The chain uses TRBV6-6 and TRBJ2-7, with 8 bases fitting TRBD2. V lost 7 bases, J lost 6 bases, and 14 bases stayed unmatched. The CDR3 length is 15 residues. The germline V gene has CDR1 MNHNY and CDR2 SVGAGI (reference sequence). Here the CDR3 reads CASNPINAGGGEQYF. CDR3 nucleotide sequence: TGTGCCAGCAACCCCATAAATGCGGGGGGAGGCGAGCAGTACTTC.